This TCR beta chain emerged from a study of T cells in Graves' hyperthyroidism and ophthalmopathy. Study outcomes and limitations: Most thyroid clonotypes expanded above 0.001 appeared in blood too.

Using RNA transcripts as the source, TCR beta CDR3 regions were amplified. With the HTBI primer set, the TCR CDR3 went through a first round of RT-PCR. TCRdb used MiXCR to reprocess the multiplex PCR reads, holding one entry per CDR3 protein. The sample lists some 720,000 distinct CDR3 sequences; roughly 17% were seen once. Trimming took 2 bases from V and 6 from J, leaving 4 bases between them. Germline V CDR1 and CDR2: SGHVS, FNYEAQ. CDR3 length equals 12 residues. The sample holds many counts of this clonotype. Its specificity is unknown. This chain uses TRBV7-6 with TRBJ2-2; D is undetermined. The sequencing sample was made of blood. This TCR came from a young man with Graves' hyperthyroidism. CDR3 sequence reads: CASSLPAGELFF. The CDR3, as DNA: TGTGCCAGCAGCTTACCAGCCGGGGAGCTGTTTTTT.